Here is one T cell receptor (beta chain) with its context. Between the trimmed V and J ends, which lost 2 bases and 0 bases, there was a span of 22 bases. The germline CDR1 and CDR2 sequences are SGHTA and FQGNSA. The CDR3 sequence is 19 residues long. The data stem from a study of human T cells and chemical hapten exposure. MiXCR was run by TCRdb on the RACE reads, yielding one entry per CDR3 protein. This table holds some 81,000 distinct CDR3 sequences, approximately 10% found once. Time point noted: patch test 2, 6 weeks after DPC sensitization. Stated treatment: therapeutic diphenylcyclopropenone sensitization with weekly scalp DPC.

The source is a young man with alopecia areata. Some clones in this sample may be carry-over from other donors' samples. The chain combines TRBV7-2 with TRBJ1-1; possibly TRBD1 for D (6 bases). The sequencing used whole blood, collected in connection with sensitization to the hapten diphenylcyclopropenone (DPC). CDR3 loop: CASSLTIPDSRILNTEAFF. In DNA, the CDR3 is TGTGCCAGCAGCTTAACGATCCCGGACAGTAGAATACTGAACACTGAAGCTTTCTTT.